The rows below give T cell receptor beta chains drawn from one sample of a study of cytomegalovirus exposure and HLA in healthy donors. Some clones are missing from TCRdb's copy, which holds only in-frame ones; the method was immunoSEQ multiplex PCR. The data contain some 30,000 clones, around nine tenths of them seen just once; the ten biggest clones take up around 3%. Material for sequencing was PBMCs. These receptors were collected from a boy aged 5-17 years in good health and CMV-seronegative. Each CDR3 is given with its conserved first and last residue. A D gene is named only where the DNA matches it firmly. Clone size, where shown, is once, few, many, or a class for clones that have expanded.

J gene: TRBJ1-5; D gene: TRBD1; V gene: TRBV7-9; clone size: NA; CDR3 protein: CASSSKMDVDRASLQPQHF; CDR3 DNA: TGTGCCAGCAGCTCAAAAATGGACGTGGACAGGGCATCTTTACAGCCCCAGCATTTT
J gene: TRBJ2-3; D gene: NA; V gene: TRBV2; clone size: NA; CDR3 protein: CASSEASGDTQYF; CDR3 DNA: TGTGCCAGCAGTGAAGCTTCAGGAGATACGCAGTATTTT
J gene: TRBJ2-5; D gene: TRBD2; V gene: TRBV30; clone size: NA; CDR3 protein: CAWSRTSVTETQYF; CDR3 DNA: TGTGCCTGGAGTAGGACTAGTGTCACAGAGACCCAGTACTTC
J gene: TRBJ2-3; D gene: TRBD2; V gene: TRBV13; clone size: NA; CDR3 protein: CASSLKALAGGGTDTQYF; CDR3 DNA: TGTGCCAGCAGCTTGAAGGCTTTAGCGGGGGGGGGCACAGATACGCAGTATTTT
J gene: TRBJ1-2; D gene: NA; V gene: TRBV18; clone size: NA; CDR3 protein: CASSPADYGYTF; CDR3 DNA: TGTGCCAGCTCACCGGCGGACTATGGCTACACCTTC
J gene: TRBJ2-5; D gene: TRBD2; V gene: TRBV7-9; clone size: NA; CDR3 protein: CASSLAPVTSSGSETQYF; CDR3 DNA: TGTGCCAGCAGCTTAGCCCCGGTGACTAGCAGCGGGTCAGAGACCCAGTACTTC
J gene: TRBJ2-3; D gene: TRBD2; V gene: TRBV4-3; clone size: NA; CDR3 protein: CASSQRASGITDTQYF; CDR3 DNA: TGCGCCAGCAGCCAACGGGCTAGCGGAATCACAGATACGCAGTATTTT
J gene: TRBJ2-3; D gene: TRBD2; V gene: TRBV7-2; clone size: few; CDR3 protein: CASSLTWTSPTDTQYF; CDR3 DNA: TGTGCCAGCAGCTTAACCTGGACTAGCCCCACAGATACGCAGTATTTT
J gene: TRBJ1-2; D gene: NA; V gene: TRBV2; clone size: NA; CDR3 protein: CASSEQGFGYGYTF; CDR3 DNA: TGTGCCAGCAGTGAACAGGGGTTTGGCTATGGCTACACCTTC
J gene: TRBJ1-6; D gene: NA; V gene: TRBV12-5; clone size: NA; CDR3 protein: CASGTGEIDSPLHF; CDR3 DNA: TGTGCTAGTGGTACCGGGGAAATCGATTCACCCCTCCACTTT
J gene: TRBJ1-2; D gene: TRBD1; V gene: TRBV29-1; clone size: once; CDR3 protein: CSVLPSGTGESYTF; CDR3 DNA: TGCAGCGTTCTACCATCCGGGACAGGGGAGAGCTACACCTTC
J gene: TRBJ1-2; D gene: TRBD1; V gene: TRBV9; clone size: NA; CDR3 protein: CASSTDRDYGYTF; CDR3 DNA: TGTGCCAGCAGCACGGACAGGGACTATGGCTACACCTTC
J gene: TRBJ2-3; D gene: TRBD1; V gene: TRBV2; clone size: NA; CDR3 protein: CASRAVFIQGAQGPDTQYF; CDR3 DNA: TGTGCCAGCAGAGCAGTTTTCATTCAGGGGGCGCAAGGCCCAGATACGCAGTATTTT
J gene: TRBJ2-2; D gene: NA; V gene: TRBV21-1; clone size: once; CDR3 protein: CASSPSGAADTGELFF; CDR3 DNA: TGTGCCAGCAGCCCCTCAGGGGCGGCCGACACCGGGGAGCTGTTTTTT
J gene: TRBJ1-6; D gene: TRBD1; V gene: TRBV13; clone size: NA; CDR3 protein: CASSRNRGPGSPLHF; CDR3 DNA: TGTGCCAGCAGCAGGAACAGGGGGCCGGGTTCACCCCTCCACTTT
J gene: TRBJ2-3; D gene: TRBD2; V gene: TRBV9; clone size: once; CDR3 protein: CASSVGASGAPDTQYF; CDR3 DNA: TGTGCCAGCAGCGTAGGGGCTAGCGGGGCGCCAGATACGCAGTATTTT
J gene: TRBJ2-5; D gene: TRBD2; V gene: TRBV4-3; clone size: NA; CDR3 protein: CASSQDLAGGETQYF; CDR3 DNA: TGCGCCAGCAGCCAAGACCTAGCGGGGGGGGAGACCCAGTACTTC
J gene: TRBJ1-4; D gene: NA; V gene: TRBV5-1; clone size: NA; CDR3 protein: CASTAWGLNEKLFF; CDR3 DNA: TGCGCCAGCACCGCATGGGGCCTTAATGAAAAACTGTTTTTT
J gene: TRBJ1-1; D gene: NA; V gene: TRBV15; clone size: once; CDR3 protein: CATSRDTPLTEAFF; CDR3 DNA: TGTGCCACCAGCAGAGATACTCCCCTCACTGAAGCTTTCTTT
J gene: TRBJ2-7; D gene: TRBD1; V gene: TRBV7-3; clone size: NA; CDR3 protein: CATASDRGYEQYF; CDR3 DNA: TGTGCCACAGCCAGCGACAGGGGATACGAGCAGTACTTC
J gene: TRBJ1-4; D gene: TRBD1; V gene: TRBV6-1; clone size: NA; CDR3 protein: CASSETKGQGSEKLFF; CDR3 DNA: TGTGCCAGCAGTGAGACTAAGGGACAGGGTTCTGAAAAACTGTTTTTT
J gene: TRBJ2-7; D gene: TRBD1; V gene: TRBV6-5; clone size: NA; CDR3 protein: CASSGQGPTYEQYF; CDR3 DNA: TGTGCCAGCAGCGGACAGGGACCGACCTACGAGCAGTACTTC
J gene: TRBJ2-4; D gene: TRBD2; V gene: TRBV9; clone size: NA; CDR3 protein: CASSQGREGNIQYF; CDR3 DNA: TGTGCCAGCAGCCAGGGTAGGGAGGGGAACATTCAGTACTTC
J gene: TRBJ2-1; D gene: NA; V gene: TRBV19; clone size: NA; CDR3 protein: CASSPQGNEQFF; CDR3 DNA: TGTGCCAGTAGTCCCCAGGGCAATGAGCAGTTCTTC
J gene: TRBJ2-1; D gene: NA; V gene: TRBV15; clone size: NA; CDR3 protein: CATSFTGRLGNEQFF; CDR3 DNA: TGTGCCACCAGCTTCACAGGGCGGTTGGGAAATGAGCAGTTCTTC
J gene: TRBJ1-2; D gene: TRBD1; V gene: TRBV23-1; clone size: NA; CDR3 protein: CASSQSGEPTGSNGYTF; CDR3 DNA: TGCGCCAGCAGTCAATCGGGAGAACCGACAGGGAGTAATGGCTACACCTTC
J gene: TRBJ2-7; D gene: TRBD1; V gene: TRBV13; clone size: NA; CDR3 protein: CASSHRDSWYEQYF; CDR3 DNA: TGTGCCAGCAGCCACAGGGACAGCTGGTACGAGCAGTACTTC
J gene: TRBJ2-7; D gene: NA; V gene: TRBV4-2; clone size: NA; CDR3 protein: CASSLGGTPYEQYF; CDR3 DNA: TGTGCCAGCAGCCTCGGGGGGACACCCTACGAGCAGTACTTC
J gene: TRBJ1-1; D gene: TRBD1; V gene: TRBV6-1; clone size: few; CDR3 protein: CASSVRGREDTEAFF; CDR3 DNA: TGTGCCAGCAGTGTAAGGGGGCGCGAAGACACTGAAGCTTTCTTT